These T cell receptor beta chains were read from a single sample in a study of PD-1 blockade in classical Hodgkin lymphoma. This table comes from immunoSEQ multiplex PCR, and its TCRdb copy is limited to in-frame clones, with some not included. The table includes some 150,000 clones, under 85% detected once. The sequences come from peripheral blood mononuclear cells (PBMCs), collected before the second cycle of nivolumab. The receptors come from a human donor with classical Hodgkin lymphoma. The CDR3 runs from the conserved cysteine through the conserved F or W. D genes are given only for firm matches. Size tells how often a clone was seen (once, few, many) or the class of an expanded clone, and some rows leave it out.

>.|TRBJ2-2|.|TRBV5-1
CATTFGRTGELFF
TGCGCCACCACCTTCGGCCGCACCGGGGAGCTGTTTTTT
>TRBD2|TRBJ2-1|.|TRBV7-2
CASSLRGTSGGASYNEQFF
TGTGCCAGCAGCTTACGCGGGACTAGCGGGGGGGCCTCCTACAATGAGCAGTTCTTC
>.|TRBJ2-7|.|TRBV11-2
CASSLGPGTHEQYF
TGTGCCAGCAGCTTAGGTCCAGGGACCCACGAGCAGTACTTC
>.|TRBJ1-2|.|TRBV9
CASSVSTGGFGYTF
TGTGCCAGCAGCGTATCTACAGGTGGATTTGGCTACACCTTC
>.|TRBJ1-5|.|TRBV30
CAWSVGLGGNQPQHF
TGTGCCTGGAGTGTAGGGTTGGGTGGCAATCAGCCCCAGCATTTT
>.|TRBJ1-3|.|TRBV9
CASSTGYLDTIYF
TGTGCCAGCAGCACAGGGTATTTGGACACCATATATTTT
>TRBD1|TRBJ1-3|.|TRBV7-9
CASSKDRGRGSGNTIYF
TGTGCCAGCAGCAAGGACAGGGGAAGGGGCTCTGGAAACACCATATATTTT
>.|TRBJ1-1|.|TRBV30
CAWVEGIAEAFF
TGTGCCTGGGTGGAGGGGATCGCTGAAGCTTTCTTT
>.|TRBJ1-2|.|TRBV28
CASSLPGGGYTF
TGTGCCAGCAGTTTACCTGGAGGTGGCTACACCTTC
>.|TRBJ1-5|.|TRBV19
CASSPREGVGQPQHF
TGTGCCAGTAGTCCCAGAGAGGGTGTTGGTCAGCCCCAGCATTTT
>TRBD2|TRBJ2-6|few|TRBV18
CASSLAGGAGANVLTF
TGTGCCAGCTCACTGGCGGGGGGCGCTGGGGCCAACGTCCTGACTTTC
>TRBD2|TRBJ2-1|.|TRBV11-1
CASSPGLAYNDEQFF
TGTGCCAGCAGCCCCGGACTAGCCTACAACGATGAGCAGTTCTTC
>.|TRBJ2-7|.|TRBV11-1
CASSLGREFYEQYF
TGTGCCAGCAGCTTAGGACGGGAATTCTACGAGCAGTACTTC
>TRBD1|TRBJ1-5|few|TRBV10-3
CAISDPRQGAGGSNQPQHF
TGTGCCATCAGTGACCCCAGACAGGGGGCTGGGGGTAGCAATCAGCCCCAGCATTTT
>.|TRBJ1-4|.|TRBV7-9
CASSSPPVEKLFF
TGTGCCAGCAGCTCCCCTCCGGTTGAAAAACTGTTTTTT
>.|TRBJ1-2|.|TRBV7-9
CASRYERGWNYGYTF
TGTGCCAGCAGATATGAGAGGGGATGGAACTATGGCTACACCTTC
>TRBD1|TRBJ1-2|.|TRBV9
CASSVQGAGYTF
TGTGCCAGCAGCGTACAGGGGGCTGGCTACACCTTC
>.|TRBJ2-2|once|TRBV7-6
CASSQAGVGTGELFF
TGTGCCAGCAGTCAAGCAGGGGTGGGCACCGGGGAGCTGTTTTTT
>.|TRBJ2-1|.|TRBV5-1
CASSWPRSPYNEQFF
TGCGCCAGCAGCTGGCCCCGGAGCCCGTACAATGAGCAGTTCTTC
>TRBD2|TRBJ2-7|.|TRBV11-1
CASSSGTSGGPLEYF
TGTGCCAGCAGCTCCGGGACTAGCGGGGGGCCCCTAGAGTACTTC
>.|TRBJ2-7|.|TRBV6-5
CASSYSGLDFYEQYF
TGTGCCAGCAGTTACTCAGGACTCGACTTTTACGAGCAGTACTTC
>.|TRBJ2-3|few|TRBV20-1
CSATHADTQYF
TGCAGTGCCACCCATGCAGATACGCAGTATTTT
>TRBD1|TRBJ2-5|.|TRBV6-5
CASSGQGETQYF
TGTGCCAGCAGCGGACAGGGGGAGACCCAGTACTTC
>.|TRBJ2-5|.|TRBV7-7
CASSSGSQETQYF
TGTGCTAGCAGCTCCGGGTCCCAAGAGACCCAGTACTTC
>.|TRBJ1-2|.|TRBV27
CAEKGSARYGYTF
TGTGCTGAGAAGGGGTCCGCCCGCTATGGCTACACCTTC
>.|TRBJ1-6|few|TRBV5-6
CASSLGRTYNSPLHF
TGTGCCAGCAGCCTTGGGCGAACCTATAATTCACCCCTCCACTTT
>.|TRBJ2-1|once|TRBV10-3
CAISGASLGISYNEQFF
TGTGCCATCAGTGGGGCTAGCTTGGGTATCTCCTACAATGAGCAGTTCTTC
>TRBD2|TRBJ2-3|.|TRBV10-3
CAIKRTSGRTDTQYF
TGTGCCATCAAACGTACTAGCGGGAGGACAGATACGCAGTATTTT
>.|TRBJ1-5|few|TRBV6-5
CASSQRTQTSPQHF
TGTGCCAGCAGTCAACGGACCCAAACGTCGCCCCAGCATTTT
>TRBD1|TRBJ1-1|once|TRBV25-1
CASSPGQGAFF
TGTGCCAGCAGTCCCGGACAGGGGGCTTTCTTT
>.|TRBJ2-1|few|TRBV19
CASSIGRAWVDEQFF
TGTGCCAGTAGTATAGGTCGGGCCTGGGTGGATGAGCAGTTCTTC
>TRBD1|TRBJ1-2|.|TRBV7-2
CASSSDRDSTGYTF
TGTGCCAGCAGCTCGGACAGGGACTCGACTGGCTACACCTTC
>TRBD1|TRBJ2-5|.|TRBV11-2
CASSLDPGGVETQYF
TGTGCCAGCAGCTTAGATCCAGGGGGCGTGGAGACCCAGTACTTC
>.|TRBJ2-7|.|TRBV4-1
CASSQEWNPAYEQYF
TGCGCCAGCAGCCAGGAATGGAACCCGGCCTACGAGCAGTACTTC
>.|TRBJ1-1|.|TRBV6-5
CASSYVSGLGNTEAFF
TGTGCCAGCAGTTACGTATCGGGGCTTGGGAACACTGAAGCTTTCTTT
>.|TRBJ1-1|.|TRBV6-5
CASSLAGGETEAFF
TGTGCCAGCTCCTTAGCGGGGGGGGAGACTGAAGCTTTCTTT
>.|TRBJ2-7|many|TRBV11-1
CASSLAGTSSYEQYF
TGTGCCAGCAGCTTAGCAGGGACGAGCTCCTACGAGCAGTACTTC
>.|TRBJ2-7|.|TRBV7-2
CASSLGRIEQYF
TGTGCCAGCAGCTTAGGCAGGATCGAGCAGTACTTC
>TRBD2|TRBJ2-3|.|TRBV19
CASSITRMGLAGPWAADTQYF
TGTGCCAGTAGTATCACCCGAATGGGACTAGCGGGACCCTGGGCGGCAGATACGCAGTATTTT
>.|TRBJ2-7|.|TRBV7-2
CASNLGTSPFSEQYF
TGTGCCAGCAACCTAGGCACCTCACCTTTTAGCGAGCAGTACTTC
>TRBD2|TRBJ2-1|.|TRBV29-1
CSARGREGYNEQFF
TGCAGCGCCCGGGGTCGGGAGGGCTACAATGAGCAGTTCTTC
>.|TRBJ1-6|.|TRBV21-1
CASSRRFKRSSYNSPLHF
TGTGCCAGCAGCAGAAGGTTTAAGAGGTCCTCCTATAATTCACCCCTCCACTTT
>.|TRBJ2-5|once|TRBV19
CASSIDGEETQYF
TGTGCCAGTAGTATAGATGGTGAAGAGACCCAGTACTTC
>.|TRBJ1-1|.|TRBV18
CASSPSPSARDTEAFF
TGTGCCAGCTCCCCCTCCCCCTCGGCCCGGGACACTGAAGCTTTCTTT
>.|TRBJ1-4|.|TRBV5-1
CASSLGGREKLFF
TGCGCCAGCAGCTTGGGGGGCAGGGAAAAACTGTTTTTT
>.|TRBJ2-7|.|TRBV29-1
CSVPTGFDEQYF
TGCAGCGTTCCAACAGGGTTCGACGAGCAGTACTTC
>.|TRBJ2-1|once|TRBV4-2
CASSQASLGGGVGSYNEQFF
TGTGCCAGCAGCCAAGCGTCCTTAGGAGGAGGGGTCGGCTCCTACAATGAGCAGTTCTTC
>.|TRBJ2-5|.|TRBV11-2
CASSLGSEGTQYF
TGTGCCAGCAGCTTAGGTAGCGAGGGGACCCAGTACTTC
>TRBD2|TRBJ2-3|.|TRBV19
CASKRRENSDTQYF
TGTGCCAGTAAGAGGCGGGAGAACTCAGATACGCAGTATTTT
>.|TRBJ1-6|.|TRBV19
CASKWLVGMGAGPGDSPLHF
TGTGCCAGTAAATGGTTGGTAGGAATGGGGGCCGGGCCGGGGGATTCACCCCTCCACTTT
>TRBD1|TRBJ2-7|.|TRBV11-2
CASSTGQGRGIEQYF
TGTGCCAGCAGCACGGGACAGGGCCGGGGTATCGAGCAGTACTTC